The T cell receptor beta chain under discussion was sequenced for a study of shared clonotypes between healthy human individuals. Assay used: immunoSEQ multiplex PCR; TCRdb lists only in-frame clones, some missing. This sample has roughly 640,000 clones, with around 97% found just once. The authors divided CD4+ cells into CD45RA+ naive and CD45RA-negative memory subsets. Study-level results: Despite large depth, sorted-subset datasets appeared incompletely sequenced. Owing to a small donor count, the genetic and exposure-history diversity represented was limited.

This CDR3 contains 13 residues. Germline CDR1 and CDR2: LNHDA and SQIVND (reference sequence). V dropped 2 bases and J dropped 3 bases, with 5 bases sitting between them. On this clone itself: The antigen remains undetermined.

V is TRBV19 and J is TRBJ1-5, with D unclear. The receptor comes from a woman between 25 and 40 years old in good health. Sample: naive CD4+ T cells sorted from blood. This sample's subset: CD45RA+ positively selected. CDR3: CASSIYVNQPQHF. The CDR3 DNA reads TGTGCCAGTAGTATATATGTCAATCAGCCCCAGCATTTT.